This is a list of T cell receptor beta chains from one sample in a study of T cell responses to AZD1222 COVID-19 vaccine. This table comes from immunoSEQ multiplex PCR, and its TCRdb copy is limited to in-frame clones, with some not included. Of about 170,000 clones listed, over 85% are singletons. The sample was peripheral blood, taken on day 0 of AZD1222 vaccination. These receptors were taken from an adult in good health. The CDR3 runs from the conserved cysteine through the conserved F or W. The D gene is left open where the match is weak. Clone size is stated in some rows and not others, as once, few, many or a class when expanded.

d_call clone_size j_call v_call cdr3_nt cdr3_aa
NA NA TRBJ2-1 TRBV6-1 TGTGCCAGCAGTGAAGCCTGGCCTTATAATGAGCAGTTCTTC CASSEAWPYNEQFF
TRBD2 NA TRBJ2-2 TRBV11-2 TGTGCCAGCAGCTTAGGCCTAGCGGGGGGTCCGAACACCGGGGAGCTGTTTTTT CASSLGLAGGPNTGELFF
TRBD2 NA TRBJ2-1 TRBV19 TGTGCCAGTAGTTCCATTTTAGCGGGCGTCGATGAGCAGTTCTTC CASSSILAGVDEQFF
NA NA TRBJ1-5 TRBV19 TGTGCCTCCTGTCCCTTTAGAGCCCCTAGGCAGCCCCAGCATTTT CASCPFRAPRQPQHF
NA NA TRBJ1-1 TRBV4-1 TGCGCCAGCACCCAGGGCCAGGCGCACACTGAAGCTTTCTTT CASTQGQAHTEAFF
NA NA TRBJ1-5 TRBV4-1 TGCGCCAGCAGCCAAGAGCGGGGGGGTTATCAGCCCCAGCATTTT CASSQERGGYQPQHF
NA NA TRBJ1-3 TRBV18 TGTGCCAGCTCAATAGAATGGACCGGAAACACCATATATTTT CASSIEWTGNTIYF
NA NA TRBJ1-5 TRBV27 TGTGCCAGCAAAACGCAAGGGAGCAATCAGCCCCAGCATTTT CASKTQGSNQPQHF
NA once TRBJ1-2 TRBV27 TGTGCCAGCCGATCCTCCGGGAGGCGAGGCTACACCTTC CASRSSGRRGYTF
NA once TRBJ1-1 TRBV6-5 TGTGCCAGCAGTTACGGGCACATGAACACTGAAGCTTTCTTT CASSYGHMNTEAFF
NA NA TRBJ1-1 TRBV6-5 TGTGCCAGCAGTATGAGACAGAAGTTAAACACTGAAGCTTTCTTT CASSMRQKLNTEAFF
TRBD1 NA TRBJ2-7 TRBV5-5 TGTGCCAGCAGCTTCTTTGTTGGGACAGGCCCCTACGAGCAGTACTTC CASSFFVGTGPYEQYF
NA NA TRBJ1-1 TRBV29-1 TGCAGCGTTGTACGGACGGGGAACACTGAAGCTTTCTTT CSVVRTGNTEAFF
NA NA TRBJ1-2 TRBV19 TGTGCCAGTAGCTTTGGCGTCCTTACACCTTATGGCTACACCTTC CASSFGVLTPYGYTF
NA NA TRBJ1-2 TRBV9 TGTGCCAGCAGCGCCCAGGGAACTGGCTACACCTTC CASSAQGTGYTF
NA NA TRBJ2-7 TRBV5-1 TGCGCCAGCAGCTCCCAAGGGGTGGGATCCTACGAGCAGTACTTC CASSSQGVGSYEQYF
NA NA TRBJ2-2 TRBV19 TGTGCCAGTAGTAGCCGACAGGCCACCGGGGAGCTGTTTTTT CASSSRQATGELFF
TRBD1 NA TRBJ1-5 TRBV5-6 TGTGCCAGCAGCGTGACAGGGGGCCAGCCCCAGCATTTT CASSVTGGQPQHF
TRBD1 NA TRBJ1-1 TRBV5-1 TGCGCCAGCAGCTCGGGACAGGAGAACACTGAAGCTTTCTTT CASSSGQENTEAFF
TRBD1 NA TRBJ1-2 TRBV6-1 TGTGCCAGCAGTGAATCTGGGCAGGGGGCCGATGGCTACACCTTC CASSESGQGADGYTF
NA NA TRBJ1-2 TRBV19 TGTGCCAGTAGTATTGGGGGGACCTTACTCGGTGGCTACACCTTC CASSIGGTLLGGYTF
TRBD2 once TRBJ2-1 TRBV27 TGTGCCAGCAGTCCCGGGGGAGGGTTCCCCAATGAGCAGTTCTTC CASSPGGGFPNEQFF
NA NA TRBJ2-5 TRBV5-4 TGTGCCAGCAGCACGGGGGCGAGCGGAGTCCAAGAGACCCAGTACTTC CASSTGASGVQETQYF
NA once TRBJ2-2 TRBV10-1 TGCGCCAGCCGAGACGGATCGAACACCGGGGAGCTGTTTTTT CASRDGSNTGELFF
NA NA TRBJ1-5 TRBV2 TGTGCCAGCAACGAGGGAATCGAAGGCCAGCCCCAGCATTTT CASNEGIEGQPQHF
NA NA TRBJ2-1 TRBV28 TGTGCCAGCCGTGATAATAACAATGAGCAGTTCTTC CASRDNNNEQFF
TRBD1 NA TRBJ1-1 TRBV18 TGTGCCAGCTCACCACAATCACCGGGACAGATGAACACTGAAGCTTTCTTT CASSPQSPGQMNTEAFF
NA NA TRBJ1-1 TRBV6-5 TGTGCCAGCAGTTACTCCGTGAACACTGAAGCTTTCTTT CASSYSVNTEAFF
TRBD1 NA TRBJ1-5 TRBV19 TGTGCCAGTAGCTGGACAGGTCATCAGCCCCAGCATTTT CASSWTGHQPQHF
NA NA TRBJ1-1 TRBV5-5 TGTGCCAGCAGCGTGGGGGATTTGGGCACTGAAGCTTTCTTT CASSVGDLGTEAFF